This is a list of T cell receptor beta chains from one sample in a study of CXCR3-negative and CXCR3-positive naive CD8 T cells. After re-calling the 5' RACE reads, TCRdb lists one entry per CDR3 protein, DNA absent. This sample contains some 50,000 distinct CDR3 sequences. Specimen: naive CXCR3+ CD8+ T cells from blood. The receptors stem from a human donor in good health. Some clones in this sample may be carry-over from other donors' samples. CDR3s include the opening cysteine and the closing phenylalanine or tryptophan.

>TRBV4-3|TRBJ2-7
CASSPGRGGSYEQYF
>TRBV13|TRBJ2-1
CASSPTGQELRNEQFF
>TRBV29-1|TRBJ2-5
CSVDRAKETQYF
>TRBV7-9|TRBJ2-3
CASSLGGTSKSDTQYF
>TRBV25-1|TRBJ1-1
CASSGSAFWNTEAFF
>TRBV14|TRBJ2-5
CASSQHRGGGPETQYF
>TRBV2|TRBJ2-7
CASRGRGTHYEQYF
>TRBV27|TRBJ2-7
CASSLSTYLSGSEQYF
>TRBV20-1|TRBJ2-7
CSAKSVSDFPYEQYF
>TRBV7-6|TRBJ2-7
CASSLVPSGQGQDEQYF
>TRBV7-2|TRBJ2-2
CASSPQRDRGVFGELFF
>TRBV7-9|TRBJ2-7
CASSLRDRPYEQYF
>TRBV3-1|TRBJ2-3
CASSQDLAGTPSTDTQYF
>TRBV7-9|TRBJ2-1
CASSSPVSRYSYNEQFF
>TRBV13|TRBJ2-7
CASSQRTGVSYEQYF
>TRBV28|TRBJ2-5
CASSTRTLKDKTSQETQYF
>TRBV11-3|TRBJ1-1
CASSHRDMNTEAFF
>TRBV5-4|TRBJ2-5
CASSLAPSGAQYF
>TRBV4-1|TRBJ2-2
CASSQAPGELFF
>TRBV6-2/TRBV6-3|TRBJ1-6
CASSPGTDNSPLHF
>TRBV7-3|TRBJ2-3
CASSQSGSGGAEYTDTQYF
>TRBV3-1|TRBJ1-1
CASSQASGKNTEAFF
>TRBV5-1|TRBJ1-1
CASSLEMGQGTEAFF
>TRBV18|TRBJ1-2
CASSPPRQDLNYGYTF
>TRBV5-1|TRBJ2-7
CASSSDGGTSYEQYF
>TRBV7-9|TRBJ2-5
CASSPGQLQETQYF
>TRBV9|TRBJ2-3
CASSVTPGAPSTDTQYF
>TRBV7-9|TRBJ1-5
CASSSTAGTDYQPQHF
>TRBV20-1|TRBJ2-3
CSATTSGGVSTDTQYF
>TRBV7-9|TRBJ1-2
CASSLGDPTGYGYTF
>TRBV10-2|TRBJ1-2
CASSKTAGGLGTF
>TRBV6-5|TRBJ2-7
CASSYEAVQWYF
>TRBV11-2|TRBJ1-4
CASSPDGQGAEKLFF
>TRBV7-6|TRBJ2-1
CASSLRENEQFF
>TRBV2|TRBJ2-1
CASLTRVLSEQFF
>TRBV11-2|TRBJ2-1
CASRSDMALPNEQFF